The rows below give T cell receptor beta chains drawn from one sample of a study of regulatory T cells in long-lasting Graves disease. TCRdb redid the calling of the multiplex PCR reads with MiXCR, one entry per CDR3 protein. Of about 620,000 distinct CDR3 sequences in the sample, approximately 15% are singletons; the top ten hold approximately 20%. The data were also submitted as part of a second study, on T cells in Graves' hyperthyroidism and ophthalmopathy.

The sample here was peripheral blood mononuclear cells (PBMCs), taken at new diagnosis, from a patient treated with antithyroid drugs. The receptors shown here come from a woman in her thirties with Graves disease. CDR3s include the opening cysteine and the closing phenylalanine or tryptophan. D genes are given only for firm matches. The listing skips clone size in some rows; elsewhere it reads once, few, many or a size class.

CDR3nt: TGTGCCACCAGTGATCTTCACTTAGATACGCAGTATTTT; CDR3aa: CATSDLHLDTQYF; d_gene: -; j_gene: TRBJ2-3; v_gene: TRBV24-1; abundance: -
CDR3nt: TGTGCCAGCGTGGGAGGGGGCAGGTTCTACACCTTC; CDR3aa: CASVGGGRFYTF; d_gene: TRBD1; j_gene: TRBJ1-2; v_gene: TRBV28; abundance: many
CDR3nt: TGTGCCAGCAGTTACCGCGTGCCCGACTATCAGCCCCAGCATTTT; CDR3aa: CASSYRVPDYQPQHF; d_gene: -; j_gene: TRBJ1-5; v_gene: TRBV27; abundance: many
CDR3nt: TGTGCCAGCAGCTTAGACCGAGGCCAGGGCTCCTACGAGCAGTACTTC; CDR3aa: CASSLDRGQGSYEQYF; d_gene: -; j_gene: TRBJ2-7; v_gene: TRBV11-2; abundance: many
CDR3nt: TGTGCCAGCACTGGCGCCGCAGGCAATCAGCCCCAGCATTTT; CDR3aa: CASTGAAGNQPQHF; d_gene: -; j_gene: TRBJ1-5; v_gene: TRBV12-3/TRBV12-4; abundance: many
CDR3nt: TGTGCCAGCAGCCCTCGGCAGGGACAGGAGGCTTTCTTT; CDR3aa: CASSPRQGQEAFF; d_gene: TRBD1; j_gene: TRBJ1-1; v_gene: TRBV7-6; abundance: many
CDR3nt: TGCAGTGCTAGACCTATTTGGGTAGGGGCTGGAAACACCATATATTTT; CDR3aa: CSARPIWVGAGNTIYF; d_gene: -; j_gene: TRBJ1-3; v_gene: TRBV20-1; abundance: few
CDR3nt: TGTGCCAGCAGTTTATTCGGGACAGGGGGCATCGAGCAGTACTTC; CDR3aa: CASSLFGTGGIEQYF; d_gene: TRBD1; j_gene: TRBJ2-7; v_gene: TRBV28; abundance: few
CDR3nt: TGTGCCACCAGCAGAGATGTAACTTACGAGCAGTACTTC; CDR3aa: CATSRDVTYEQYF; d_gene: -; j_gene: TRBJ2-7; v_gene: TRBV15; abundance: -
CDR3nt: TGTGCCAGCAGCCGGACTAGCGGAGCCCAAATCTACAATGAGCAGTTCTTC; CDR3aa: CASSRTSGAQIYNEQFF; d_gene: TRBD2; j_gene: TRBJ2-1; v_gene: TRBV3-1; abundance: many
CDR3nt: TGTGCCAGCAGCTCAACTCCCTGGGGATTCTCCTACGAGCAGTACTTC; CDR3aa: CASSSTPWGFSYEQYF; d_gene: -; j_gene: TRBJ2-7; v_gene: TRBV7-2; abundance: many
CDR3nt: TGTGCCAGCAGGGGAGGGAGCGGGCTCTCCTACGAGCAGTACTTC; CDR3aa: CASRGGSGLSYEQYF; d_gene: TRBD2; j_gene: TRBJ2-7; v_gene: TRBV7-9; abundance: many
CDR3nt: TGCAGTGCCTCGACAGGGGGACGGAAAAAACTGTTTTTT; CDR3aa: CSASTGGRKKLFF; d_gene: TRBD1; j_gene: TRBJ1-4; v_gene: TRBV20-1; abundance: -
CDR3nt: TGTGCCACCAGAGGGACTAGCGGGGGAGGCACCGGGGAGCTGTTTTTT; CDR3aa: CATRGTSGGGTGELFF; d_gene: TRBD2; j_gene: TRBJ2-2; v_gene: TRBV24-1; abundance: -
CDR3nt: TGTGCCAGCCTAGTAGCGGGAGTAGCCGGGGAGCTGTTTTTT; CDR3aa: CASLVAGVAGELFF; d_gene: TRBD2; j_gene: TRBJ2-2; v_gene: TRBV7-2; abundance: -
CDR3nt: TGTGCCACCAGTGACCCCAGGGGCTGGGCCAACGTCCTGACTTTC; CDR3aa: CATSDPRGWANVLTF; d_gene: -; j_gene: TRBJ2-6; v_gene: TRBV24-1; abundance: -
CDR3nt: TGTGCCAGCAACAATGGGGGAGTTGGGAATCAGCCCCAGCATTTT; CDR3aa: CASNNGGVGNQPQHF; d_gene: -; j_gene: TRBJ1-5; v_gene: TRBV6-1; abundance: -
CDR3nt: TGTGCCAGCAATGACGGCGGTGAGCAGTTCTTC; CDR3aa: CASNDGGEQFF; d_gene: -; j_gene: TRBJ2-1; v_gene: TRBV6-1; abundance: -
CDR3nt: TGTGCCAGCAGTTACGTCCCTCAAGAGACCCAGTACTTC; CDR3aa: CASSYVPQETQYF; d_gene: -; j_gene: TRBJ2-5; v_gene: TRBV6-2/TRBV6-3; abundance: many
CDR3nt: TGTGCCAGCATCCTTTGGCGCCCCGGACAGTTAAGGTTCCGCACAGATACGCAGTATTTT; CDR3aa: CASILWRPGQLRFRTDTQYF; d_gene: -; j_gene: TRBJ2-3; v_gene: TRBV28; abundance: many
CDR3nt: TGTGCCAGCAGCTTACGGGTTGGGGAGCAGTACTTC; CDR3aa: CASSLRVGEQYF; d_gene: -; j_gene: TRBJ2-7; v_gene: TRBV7-2; abundance: many
CDR3nt: TGTGCCAGCAGTTTTTCTGACAGGGGGCTCTATGGCTACACCTTC; CDR3aa: CASSFSDRGLYGYTF; d_gene: TRBD1; j_gene: TRBJ1-2; v_gene: TRBV27; abundance: many
CDR3nt: TGCGCCAGCAGCGGTGGACAGGGGAGGGCAGAGACCCAGTACTTC; CDR3aa: CASSGGQGRAETQYF; d_gene: TRBD1; j_gene: TRBJ2-5; v_gene: TRBV5-1; abundance: few
CDR3nt: TGTGCCAGCATTGCCAGGGGGTCGTCCGGGGAGCTGTTTTTT; CDR3aa: CASIARGSSGELFF; d_gene: TRBD1; j_gene: TRBJ2-2; v_gene: TRBV12-3/TRBV12-4; abundance: many
CDR3nt: TGTGCCAGCAGCCGTATCCCTAATAACTATGGCTACACCTTC; CDR3aa: CASSRIPNNYGYTF; d_gene: -; j_gene: TRBJ1-2; v_gene: TRBV12-3/TRBV12-4; abundance: many
CDR3nt: TGTGCCAGCAGAGTAGCGGGAGGAACCCACGAGCAGTACTTC; CDR3aa: CASRVAGGTHEQYF; d_gene: TRBD2; j_gene: TRBJ2-7; v_gene: TRBV2; abundance: -
CDR3nt: TGCAGCGTTGCGGGGCAGGGTAAAGCTGAAGCTTTCTTT; CDR3aa: CSVAGQGKAEAFF; d_gene: -; j_gene: TRBJ1-1; v_gene: TRBV29-1; abundance: many
CDR3nt: TGTGCCAGCTCACCAATGAGGGGATCTCAGGCCGGGGAGCTGTTTTTT; CDR3aa: CASSPMRGSQAGELFF; d_gene: -; j_gene: TRBJ2-2; v_gene: TRBV18; abundance: -
CDR3nt: TGTGCCAGCAGTACCCTGACAGCTAACTATGGCTACACCTTC; CDR3aa: CASSTLTANYGYTF; d_gene: -; j_gene: TRBJ1-2; v_gene: TRBV28; abundance: -
CDR3nt: TGTGCCAGCAGCGATGGGACAGGGGGCCAGGAAAAACTGTTTTTT; CDR3aa: CASSDGTGGQEKLFF; d_gene: TRBD1; j_gene: TRBJ1-4; v_gene: TRBV11-2; abundance: -
CDR3nt: TGTGCCAGTAGTCACCACAGGTCTGGGGGTACTGAAGCTTTCTTT; CDR3aa: CASSHHRSGGTEAFF; d_gene: -; j_gene: TRBJ1-1; v_gene: TRBV19; abundance: -
CDR3nt: TGCAGTGCTAGTCCAAGTCAAGAGACCCAGTACTTC; CDR3aa: CSASPSQETQYF; d_gene: -; j_gene: TRBJ2-5; v_gene: TRBV20-1; abundance: few
CDR3nt: TGTGCCAGTAGTATTACAACCCAGGAAGGGACCCAGTACTTC; CDR3aa: CASSITTQEGTQYF; d_gene: -; j_gene: TRBJ2-5; v_gene: TRBV19; abundance: -
CDR3nt: TGTGCCAGTAAACCGGGACTAGCGGGATACACAGATACGCAGTATTTT; CDR3aa: CASKPGLAGYTDTQYF; d_gene: TRBD2; j_gene: TRBJ2-3; v_gene: TRBV6-2/TRBV6-3; abundance: -
CDR3nt: TGTGCCAGCAGTGAGAGAGGGGGCAGAACCTATGGCTACACCTTC; CDR3aa: CASSERGGRTYGYTF; d_gene: TRBD1; j_gene: TRBJ1-2; v_gene: TRBV2; abundance: few
CDR3nt: TGCAGTGCGTCGACGGGCGGGACAGATACGCAGTATTTT; CDR3aa: CSASTGGTDTQYF; d_gene: -; j_gene: TRBJ2-3; v_gene: TRBV20-1; abundance: many
CDR3nt: TGTGCCACCAGTGATGTGGGACAGGACCAAGAGACCCAGTACTTC; CDR3aa: CATSDVGQDQETQYF; d_gene: TRBD1; j_gene: TRBJ2-5; v_gene: TRBV24-1; abundance: many
CDR3nt: TGTGCCAGCAGCCAAACGACAGGCACCTACGAGCAGTACTTC; CDR3aa: CASSQTTGTYEQYF; d_gene: -; j_gene: TRBJ2-7; v_gene: TRBV12-3/TRBV12-4; abundance: many
CDR3nt: TGCGCCAGCGGGAAGGGAGAAGTCACTGAAGCTTTCTTT; CDR3aa: CASGKGEVTEAFF; d_gene: -; j_gene: TRBJ1-1; v_gene: TRBV10-2; abundance: many
CDR3nt: TGTGCCACCCTGTTCGATAGCAATCAGCCCCAGCATTTT; CDR3aa: CATLFDSNQPQHF; d_gene: -; j_gene: TRBJ1-5; v_gene: TRBV28; abundance: -
CDR3nt: TGTGCCAGCACCGCAGACAGTGGGAATGAAAAACTGTTTTTT; CDR3aa: CASTADSGNEKLFF; d_gene: -; j_gene: TRBJ1-4; v_gene: TRBV6-1; abundance: many
CDR3nt: TGCGCCAGCAGCTTGGGTCCGAATGGGAACACTGAAGCTTTCTTT; CDR3aa: CASSLGPNGNTEAFF; d_gene: -; j_gene: TRBJ1-1; v_gene: TRBV5-1; abundance: many
CDR3nt: TGTGCCAGCTCGGGAGGACAGGGGATCTACAATGAGCAGTTCTTC; CDR3aa: CASSGGQGIYNEQFF; d_gene: TRBD1; j_gene: TRBJ2-1; v_gene: TRBV18; abundance: few
CDR3nt: TGTGCCAGCAGCTTAATGGGGACCACACCGGGACAGCAATCGGATACGCAGTATTTT; CDR3aa: CASSLMGTTPGQQSDTQYF; d_gene: TRBD1; j_gene: TRBJ2-3; v_gene: TRBV7-3; abundance: many
CDR3nt: TGTGCCAGCAGTTACGAGGGACGAATCCAAGAGACCCAGTACTTC; CDR3aa: CASSYEGRIQETQYF; d_gene: -; j_gene: TRBJ2-5; v_gene: TRBV6-2/TRBV6-3; abundance: many
CDR3nt: TGTGCCAGCAGTTTCGGGCGGGGGGTCGAGCCCCAGCATTTT; CDR3aa: CASSFGRGVEPQHF; d_gene: -; j_gene: TRBJ1-5; v_gene: TRBV12-3/TRBV12-4; abundance: -